This T cell receptor beta chain was recorded in a study of lymphopenia after photon versus proton radiotherapy. As regards this clone: Its antigen is as yet unknown.

The V gene end was trimmed by 4 bases and the J gene end by 7 bases; junction bases not matched to a gene: 5. The CDR3 contains 14 residues. Germline lookup yields CDR1 SGHTA and CDR2 FQGNSA. Study-wide findings and caveats: A bigger post-nadir fall in TCR diversity correlated inversely with survival time in deceased patients. After the lymphocyte nadir, photon-treated repertoires showed oligoclonal expansion, especially of CD8+ Temra cells.

The protocol was immunoSEQ multiplex PCR, while the TCRdb copy is restricted to in-frame clones and leaves out a portion. The table records 25,000 to 30,000 clones, approximately 85% of them present only once. J is TRBJ2-2 and V is TRBV7-2, with 8 bases lining up with TRBD1. This TCR was recovered from a man aged 50-59 years with gastric cancer. This sample comprised peripheral blood, obtained from a patient treated with photon-based radiotherapy. The CDR3: CASSSGQGFGELFF. In DNA, the CDR3 is TGTGCCAGCAGCTCCGGACAGGGATTCGGGGAGCTGTTTTTT.